This T cell receptor beta chain was captured in a study of beta chain features in type 1 diabetes. Reverse transcribing all isolated RNA meant expressed TCRB transcripts were sequenced. Sequencing used immunoSEQ multiplex PCR; TCRdb keeps in-frame clones, though not all of them. The data show hundreds of thousands of clones, with over 9.5% seen just once and approximately 0.05% held by the top ten. Researchers reported sorting CD4+ naive, central memory, regulatory and stem cell-like memory cells via CD45RO/CCR7/CD25/CD127/CD95/CD27. Trimming cost V 1 base and J 0 bases; bases outside gene matches: 0. The length of the CDR3 is 16 residues. CDR1 is LGHNT and CDR2 is FRNRAP in the germline V gene.

The sequenced sample was naive CD4+ T cells from blood. This receptor was obtained from a woman under 30 in good health. The rearrangement joins TRBV12-5 to TRBJ2-3; 11 positions match TRBD2. The DNA of the CDR3 is TGTGCTAGTGGTTTGGGACTAGCGGGAAGCACAGATACGCAGTATTTT. Translating gives CASGLGLAGSTDTQYF.